This TCR beta chain was observed in a study of blood T cell repertoires in COVID-19. This CDR3 spans 13 amino acids. The V gene lost 2 bases and the J gene lost 6 bases, with 8 bases spanning the gap. Looked up from germline, CDR1 is MNHEY and CDR2 is SVGAGI. Sequencing used immunoSEQ multiplex PCR; TCRdb keeps in-frame clones, though not all of them. The sample lists 20,000 to 25,000 clones, 80% to 95% occurring once. Sequencing was performed on peripheral blood. The chain carries TRBV6-5 and TRBJ1-5, with D maybe TRBD1 (5 bases). The source is a human donor in a cohort sampled during active COVID-19. CDR3 nucleotides: TGTGCCAGCAGTTACGTAAGGGGTCAGCCCCAGCATTTT. It encodes CASSYVRGQPQHF.